This T cell receptor (beta chain) derives from a study of PD-1 blockade in classical Hodgkin lymphoma. Only in-frame clones appear in the TCRdb table, and some are missing; sequencing was by immunoSEQ multiplex PCR. The top ten clones hold less than 2% of a sample with 75,000 to 100,000 clones, about 93% of them seen once. Regarding the study as a whole: In CD4+ cells, TCR diversity went up significantly by C4D1, but in CD8+ cells it did not. Prior therapy or disease activity may underlie the repertoire differences, whose causes remain undefined. The study found complete responders had baseline diversity similar to newly diagnosed patients. TCR diversity at baseline was reported to be reduced in newly diagnosed patients relative to healthy donors.

Time point defined: cycle 4 day 1 (C4D1), after more than 5 weeks of nivolumab. Each patient's relapse followed autologous stem cell transplantation, and brentuximab vedotin exposure varied. With regard to this clone: Its target is not known.

The CDR3 is 11 residues long. V gave up 0 bases and J gave up 12 bases; unmatched junction bases: 4. Germline V gives CDR1 DFQATT, CDR2 SNEGSKA (reference sequence). This chain connects TRBV20-1 to TRBJ2-5, with 7 bases fitting TRBD2. This specimen consisted of peripheral blood mononuclear cells (PBMCs), obtained before the fourth cycle of nivolumab. This TCR came from a human donor with classical Hodgkin lymphoma. CDR3 sequence reads: CSAREGGREYF. Here the CDR3 DNA reads TGCAGTGCTAGAGAGGGCGGGAGAGAGTACTTC.